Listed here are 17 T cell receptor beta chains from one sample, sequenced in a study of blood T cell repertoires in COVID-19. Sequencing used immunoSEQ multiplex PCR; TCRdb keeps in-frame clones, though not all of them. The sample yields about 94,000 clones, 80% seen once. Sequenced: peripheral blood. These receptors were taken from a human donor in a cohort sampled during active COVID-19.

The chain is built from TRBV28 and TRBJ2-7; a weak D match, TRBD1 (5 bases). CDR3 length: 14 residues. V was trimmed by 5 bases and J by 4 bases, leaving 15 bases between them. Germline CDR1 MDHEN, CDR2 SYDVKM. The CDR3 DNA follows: TGTGCCAGCAGTCCAGCGACAGTCCGGTACGAGCAGTACTTC. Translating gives CASSPATVRYEQYF.

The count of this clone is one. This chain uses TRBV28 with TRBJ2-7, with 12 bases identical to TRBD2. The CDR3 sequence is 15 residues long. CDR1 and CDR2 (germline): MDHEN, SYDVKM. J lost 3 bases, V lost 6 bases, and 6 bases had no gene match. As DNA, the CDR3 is TGTGCCAGCAGCCTCCTAGCGGGAGGGGACTACGAGCAGTACTTC. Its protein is CASSLLAGGDYEQYF.

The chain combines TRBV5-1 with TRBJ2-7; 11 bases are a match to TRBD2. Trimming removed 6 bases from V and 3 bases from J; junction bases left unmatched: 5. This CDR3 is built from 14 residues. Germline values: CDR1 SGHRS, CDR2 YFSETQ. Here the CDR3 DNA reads TGCGCCAGCACCGCCGGGACTAGCGGCTACGAGCAGTACTTC. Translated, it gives CASTAGTSGYEQYF.

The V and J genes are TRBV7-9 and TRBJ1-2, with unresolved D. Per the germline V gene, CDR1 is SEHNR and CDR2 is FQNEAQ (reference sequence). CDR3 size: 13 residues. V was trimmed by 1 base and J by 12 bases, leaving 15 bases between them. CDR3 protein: CASSLDGPSRDTF. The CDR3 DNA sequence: TGTGCCAGCAGCTTAGATGGACCGTCGAGGGACACCTTC.

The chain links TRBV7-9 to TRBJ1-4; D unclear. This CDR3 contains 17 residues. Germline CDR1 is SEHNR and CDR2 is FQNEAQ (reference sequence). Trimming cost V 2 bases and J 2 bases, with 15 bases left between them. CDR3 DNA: TGTGCCAGCAGCTTAAACCGGGGAGGGCGCACTAATGAAAAACTGTTTTTT. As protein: CASSLNRGGRTNEKLFF.

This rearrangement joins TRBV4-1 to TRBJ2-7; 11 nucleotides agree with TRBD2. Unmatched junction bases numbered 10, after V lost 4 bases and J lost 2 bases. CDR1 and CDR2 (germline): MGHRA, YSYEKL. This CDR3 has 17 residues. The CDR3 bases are TGCGCCAGCAGCCTGGGGACTAGCGGAATGGTGGCCTACGAGCAGTACTTC. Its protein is CASSLGTSGMVAYEQYF.

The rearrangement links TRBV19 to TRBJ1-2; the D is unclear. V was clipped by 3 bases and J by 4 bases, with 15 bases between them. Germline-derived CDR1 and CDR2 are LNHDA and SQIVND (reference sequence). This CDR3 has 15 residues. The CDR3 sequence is CASSMTGSAGYGYTF. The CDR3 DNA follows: TGTGCCAGTAGTATGACCGGGTCCGCGGGCTATGGCTACACCTTC.

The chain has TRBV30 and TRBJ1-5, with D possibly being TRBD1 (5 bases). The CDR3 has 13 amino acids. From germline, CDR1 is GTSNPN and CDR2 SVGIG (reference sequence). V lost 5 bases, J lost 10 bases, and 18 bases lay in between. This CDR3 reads CAWGTEASDPQHF. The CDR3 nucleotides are TGTGCCTGGGGGACGGAGGCCTCGGATCCCCAGCATTTT.

The CDR3 nucleotides are TGTGCCAGCAGCTTACGGGTGAATAATTCACCCCTCCACTTT. It codes for CASSLRVNNSPLHF. V usage is TRBV7-8 and J usage is TRBJ1-6; D call uncertain. The CDR3 covers 14 residues. Germline V gene sequence: CDR1 SGHVS, CDR2 FQNEAQ. V was trimmed by 2 bases and J by 5 bases, leaving 7 bases between them.

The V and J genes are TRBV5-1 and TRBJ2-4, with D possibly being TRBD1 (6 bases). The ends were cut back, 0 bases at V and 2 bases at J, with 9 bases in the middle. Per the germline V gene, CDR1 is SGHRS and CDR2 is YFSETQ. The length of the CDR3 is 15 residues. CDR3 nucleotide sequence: TGCGCCAGCAGCTTGGCAGGGGCGACCAAAAACATTCAGTACTTC. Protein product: CASSLAGATKNIQYF.

The CDR3 is CASSSSGGSYGYTF. For the CDR3, the DNA is TGTGCCAGCAGCTCATCGGGGGGCAGTTATGGCTACACCTTC. This rearrangement joins TRBV7-2 to TRBJ1-2; perhaps TRBD1 as D (6 bases). Germline V gene sequence: CDR1 SGHTA, CDR2 FQGNSA. This CDR3 spans 14 amino acids. The V gene lost 4 bases and the J gene lost 5 bases, with 14 bases spanning the gap.

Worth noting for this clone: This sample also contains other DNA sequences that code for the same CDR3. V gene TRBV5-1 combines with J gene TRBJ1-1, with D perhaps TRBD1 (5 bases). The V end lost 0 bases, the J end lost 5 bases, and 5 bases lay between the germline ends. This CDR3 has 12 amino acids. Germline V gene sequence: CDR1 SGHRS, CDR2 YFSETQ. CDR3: CASSLEGTEAFF. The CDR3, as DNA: TGCGCCAGCAGCTTGGAGGGGACTGAAGCTTTCTTT.

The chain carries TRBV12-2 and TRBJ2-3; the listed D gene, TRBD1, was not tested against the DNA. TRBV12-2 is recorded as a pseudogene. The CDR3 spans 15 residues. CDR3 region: CASRFIHRVTDTQYF. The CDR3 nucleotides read TGTGCAAGTCGCTTCATCCACAGGGTGACAGATACGCAGTATTTT.

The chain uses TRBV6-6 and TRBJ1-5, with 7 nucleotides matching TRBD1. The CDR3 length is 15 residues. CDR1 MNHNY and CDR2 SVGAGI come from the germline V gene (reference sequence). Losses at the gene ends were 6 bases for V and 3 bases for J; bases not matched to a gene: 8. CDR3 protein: CASRPGGQYNQPQHF. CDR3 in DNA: TGTGCCAGCAGACCAGGGGGACAGTACAATCAGCCCCAGCATTTT.

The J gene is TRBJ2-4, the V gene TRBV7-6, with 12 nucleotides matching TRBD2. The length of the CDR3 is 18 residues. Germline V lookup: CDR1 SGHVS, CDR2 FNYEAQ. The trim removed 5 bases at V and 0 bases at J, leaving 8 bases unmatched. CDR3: CASSALAGGGLAKNIQYF. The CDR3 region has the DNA TGTGCCAGCAGCGCGCTAGCGGGAGGGGGACTAGCCAAAAACATTCAGTACTTC. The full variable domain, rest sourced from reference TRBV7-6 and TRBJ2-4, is GAGVSQSPRYKVTKRGQDVALRCDPISGHVSLYWYRQALGQGPEFLTYFNYEAQQDKSGLPNDRFSAERPEGSISTLTIQRTEQRDSAMYRCASSALAGGGLAKNIQYFGAGTRLSVL.

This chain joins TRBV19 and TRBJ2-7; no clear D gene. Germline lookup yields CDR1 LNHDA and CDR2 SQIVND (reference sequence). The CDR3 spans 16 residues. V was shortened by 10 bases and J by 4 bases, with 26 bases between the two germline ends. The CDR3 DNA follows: TGTGCCATTCTCAACCCAGGCTCCACCACACTGTACGAGCAGTACTTC. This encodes CAILNPGSTTLYEQYF.

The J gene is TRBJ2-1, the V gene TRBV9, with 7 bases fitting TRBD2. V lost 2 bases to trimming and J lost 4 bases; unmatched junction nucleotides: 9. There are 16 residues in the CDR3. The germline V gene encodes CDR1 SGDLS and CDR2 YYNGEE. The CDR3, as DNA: TGTGCCAGCAGCGTCGTAGCGGGCATGGGATACAATGAGCAGTTCTTC. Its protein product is CASSVVAGMGYNEQFF.